This TCR beta chain was retrieved from a study of post-analysis software for immune sequencing data. Overall study: Secondary progressive, relapsing-remitting and progressive-relapsing multiple sclerosis were among the included disease courses.

Study-level results: Five or six TRBV segments, TRBV5-6, TRBV5-1 and TRBV20-1 among them, were found more frequent in patients than controls. Analysis by F measure revealed that same-batch samples clustered strongly together. Those with multiple sclerosis, the patient group, showed significantly lower normalized Chao1 diversity than controls.

Unique molecular identifiers tagged the TCR beta cDNA libraries. The source material, roughly 0.9 to 11 million T cells, gave rise to about 500,000 cDNA molecules. From the PCR reads, TCRdb called clonotypes with MiXCR, one entry per CDR3 protein. The sample comprises roughly 870,000 distinct CDR3 sequences, approximately 50% of which are singletons, and over 4% rests with the top ten. The V gene end was trimmed by 3 bases and the J gene end by 1 base; junction bases not matched to a gene: 9. Germline CDR1 reads SEHNR; CDR2 reads FQNEAQ (reference sequence). CDR3 size: 17 residues. This clonotype turned up a few times. Antigen specificity is unknown.

The TCR was taken from a girl aged 5 to 17 with multiple sclerosis. The specimen was blood. The chain links TRBV7-9 to TRBJ2-7; TRBD1 matches at 10 bases. CDR3: CASSFLVGQGPSYEQYF. In nucleotides, the CDR3 is TGTGCCAGCAGCTTCCTCGTGGGACAGGGGCCTTCCTACGAGCAGTACTTC.